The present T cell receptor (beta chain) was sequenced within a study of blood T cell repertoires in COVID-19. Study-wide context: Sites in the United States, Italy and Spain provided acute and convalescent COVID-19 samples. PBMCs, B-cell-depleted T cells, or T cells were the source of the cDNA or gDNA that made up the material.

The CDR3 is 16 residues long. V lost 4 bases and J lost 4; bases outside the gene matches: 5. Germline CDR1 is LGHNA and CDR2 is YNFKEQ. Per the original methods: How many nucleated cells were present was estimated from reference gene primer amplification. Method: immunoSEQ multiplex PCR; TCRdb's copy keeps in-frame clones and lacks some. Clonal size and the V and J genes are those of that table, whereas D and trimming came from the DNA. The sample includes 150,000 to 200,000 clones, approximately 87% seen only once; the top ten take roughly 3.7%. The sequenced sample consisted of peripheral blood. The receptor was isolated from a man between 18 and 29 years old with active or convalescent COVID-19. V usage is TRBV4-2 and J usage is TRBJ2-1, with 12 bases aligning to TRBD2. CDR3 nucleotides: TGTGCCAGCAGCCTTACGACTAGCGGGGGTTACAATGAGCAGTTCTTC. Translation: CASSLTTSGGYNEQFF.